The rows below give T cell receptor beta chains drawn from one sample of a study of cytomegalovirus exposure and HLA in healthy donors. Only in-frame clones appear in the TCRdb table, and some are missing; sequencing was by immunoSEQ multiplex PCR. The sample contains approximately 200,000 clones, around 86% of which appear only once. Material: PBMCs. Receptors were obtained from a woman aged 45-65 years in good health and CMV-seropositive. The CDR3 runs from the conserved cysteine through the conserved F or W. D genes are given only for firm matches. Size is omitted from some rows. Given values are once, few, many or a class for expanded clones.

J gene,D gene,clone size,V gene,CDR3 DNA,CDR3 protein
TRBJ2-1,.,few,TRBV27,TGTGCCAGCAGTATATATAGATCGTTTTCTTACAATGAGCAGTTCTTC,CASSIYRSFSYNEQFF
TRBJ2-3,TRBD2,.,TRBV5-1,TGCGCCAGCAAAGGGGAGGGAGCCACAGATACGCAGTATTTT,CASKGEGATDTQYF
TRBJ2-2,TRBD1,.,TRBV7-2,TGTGCCAGCAGCCCCAGGGGGCCGAACACCGGGGAGCTGTTTTTT,CASSPRGPNTGELFF
TRBJ2-5,TRBD2,.,TRBV30,TGTGCCTGGAAGACTAGCGGGAGGAAGACCCAGTACTTC,CAWKTSGRKTQYF
TRBJ2-7,.,.,TRBV5-6,TGTGCCAGCAGCCGAACAGGGAGCTCGTACGAGCAGTACTTC,CASSRTGSSYEQYF
TRBJ1-1,.,.,TRBV5-1,TGCGCCAGCAGCGTGGGACGGGGGGACACTGAAGCTTTCTTT,CASSVGRGDTEAFF
TRBJ2-7,.,.,TRBV11-3,TGTGCCAGCAGCCGACAGGGAGGCTACGAGCAGTACTTC,CASSRQGGYEQYF
TRBJ2-7,.,.,TRBV5-5,TGTGCCAGCAGCTTGGGGGACTCCACCTGGGCGTACTTC,CASSLGDSTWAYF
TRBJ1-6,.,.,TRBV6-1,TGTGCCAGCAGGGGGCAGAATTCACCCCTCCACTTT,CASRGQNSPLHF
TRBJ2-3,.,.,TRBV7-9,TGTGCCAGCAGCTTATCGGCGGCGGGTACAGATACGCAGTATTTT,CASSLSAAGTDTQYF
TRBJ2-2,.,.,TRBV5-6,TGTGCCAGCAGCCCCCAGGGGACCGGGGAGCTGTTTTTT,CASSPQGTGELFF
TRBJ1-1,TRBD1,.,TRBV28,TGTGCCAGCAGTATCCGGACAGGGTTGTGGACTGAAGCTTTCTTT,CASSIRTGLWTEAFF
TRBJ2-1,.,.,TRBV11-2,TGTGCCAGCAGCTTAAGCCCGGGTAGCGGCTACAATGAGCAGTTCTTC,CASSLSPGSGYNEQFF
TRBJ2-7,.,.,TRBV6-1,TGTGCCAGCAGTGAAGCGTATGGGGCGGAGTACTTC,CASSEAYGAEYF
TRBJ2-3,TRBD2,.,TRBV10-3,TGTGCCATCAGTGACCCGGGAGCGGGATACGATACGCAGTATTTT,CAISDPGAGYDTQYF
TRBJ1-3,.,.,TRBV27,TGTGCCAGCAGTCAAGGGGGGGGCAGAGGAAACACCATATATTTT,CASSQGGGRGNTIYF
TRBJ1-1,.,few,TRBV10-3,TGTGCCATCAGGATGGGACAGAACACTGAAGCTTTCTTT,CAIRMGQNTEAFF